Listed below are T cell receptor beta chains from one sample, sequenced in a study of T cell responses to AZD1222 COVID-19 vaccine. The repertoire was sequenced with immunoSEQ multiplex PCR; TCRdb's copy has only in-frame clones and lacks some. There are roughly 180,000 clones in the sample; about 93% occur only once, and about 1.9% lies in the top ten. Sample: peripheral blood, taken 28 days after the second AZD1222 dose. Receptors were obtained from an adult who received the AZD1222 COVID-19 vaccine. Both conserved end residues are trimmed from each CDR3. D genes are given only for firm matches.

d_gene,j_gene,v_gene,CDR3aa
-,TRBJ2-3,TRBV3-1/TRBV3-2,ASSLSTDTQY
-,TRBJ1-3,TRBV19,ASSRDKWGNTIY
-,TRBJ1-1,TRBV5-1,ASSLLEANTEAF
-,TRBJ1-1,TRBV30,AWRDFDSQNTEAF
-,TRBJ2-5,TRBV5-1,ASSRENQEETQY
TRBD1,TRBJ1-2,TRBV4-1,ASSQAGTDFGYT
TRBD1,TRBJ2-2,TRBV5-1,ASSPSGGRWSGELF
-,TRBJ1-2,TRBV2,ASRADGHYGYT
-,TRBJ2-3,TRBV7-2,ASTPPGQSTDTQY
-,TRBJ2-3,TRBV11-3,ASSLAGQGGGTDTQY
-,TRBJ2-7,TRBV6-2/TRBV6-3,ASSPASPYEQY
-,TRBJ2-4,TRBV6-2/TRBV6-3,ASSVEGLGTKNIQY
-,TRBJ1-4,TRBV7-9,ASSIAGTTNEKLF
-,TRBJ1-5,TRBV27,ASSFNGDQPQH
-,TRBJ2-1,TRBV7-8,ASSSHRGGIEQF
-,TRBJ2-3,TRBV11-3,ASSDGYTDTQY
-,TRBJ1-1,TRBV2,ASRREAKLNTEAF
-,TRBJ2-1,TRBV7-2,ASSKRGPSSYNEQF
TRBD1,TRBJ1-1,TRBV19,ASSMGTGAPKRYPEAF
-,TRBJ2-1,TRBV27,ASSLSFSGAHPYEQF
TRBD2,TRBJ2-1,TRBV3-1/TRBV3-2,ASSQVKRGAYNEQF
-,TRBJ1-6,TRBV6-4,ASCAITNSPLH
TRBD2,TRBJ2-7,TRBV5-5,ASSLGLAGVYEQY
TRBD2,TRBJ2-1,TRBV2,ASREREGSYNEQF
-,TRBJ1-5,TRBV30,AWSVTGSQPQH
-,TRBJ2-7,TRBV11-2,ASSLEGPFYEQY
TRBD2,TRBJ2-5,TRBV6-1,ASSELSGAQETQY
-,TRBJ2-7,TRBV15,ATSSPGGPGYEQY
-,TRBJ2-7,TRBV24-1,ATSDLWGDTPYEQY
-,TRBJ1-3,TRBV6-5,ASLDIYGNTIY
TRBD2,TRBJ2-1,TRBV5-1,ASSLVVSGGAYEQF
TRBD1,TRBJ2-7,TRBV7-3,ASFRDRAGEQY
-,TRBJ2-3,TRBV25-1,ASSESGHIPSTDTQY
TRBD2,TRBJ2-1,TRBV5-1,ASTKIVVGGSYNEQF
-,TRBJ2-2,TRBV7-9,ASSLARANTGELF
-,TRBJ2-5,TRBV7-3,ASSEQGGGQETQY
-,TRBJ2-7,TRBV11-2,ASSPYRVHEQY
-,TRBJ1-6,TRBV28,ASRARTEGFESPLH
-,TRBJ2-1,TRBV29-1,SVDVVARGSYNEQF
-,TRBJ2-3,TRBV5-1,ASSSWASRASTDTQY
-,TRBJ1-1,TRBV12-3/TRBV12-4,ASTRGVNTEAF
TRBD2,TRBJ2-1,TRBV19,ASSIVSGGSSYNEQF
TRBD1,TRBJ1-5,TRBV18,ASSQGQVEDQPQH
TRBD2,TRBJ2-7,TRBV2,ASRPLAGAGEQY
-,TRBJ2-7,TRBV6-5,ASSYSGTRTYEQY
-,TRBJ2-6,TRBV5-4,ASSLGGSGANVLT
-,TRBJ2-5,TRBV30,AWSLGGETQY
-,TRBJ2-7,TRBV5-1,ASRAGTYEQY
-,TRBJ1-1,TRBV19,ASSPLGGTEAF
-,TRBJ2-3,TRBV11-2,ASSLDPETAGGTDTQY
TRBD1,TRBJ1-5,TRBV2,ASRGDRGGNQPQH